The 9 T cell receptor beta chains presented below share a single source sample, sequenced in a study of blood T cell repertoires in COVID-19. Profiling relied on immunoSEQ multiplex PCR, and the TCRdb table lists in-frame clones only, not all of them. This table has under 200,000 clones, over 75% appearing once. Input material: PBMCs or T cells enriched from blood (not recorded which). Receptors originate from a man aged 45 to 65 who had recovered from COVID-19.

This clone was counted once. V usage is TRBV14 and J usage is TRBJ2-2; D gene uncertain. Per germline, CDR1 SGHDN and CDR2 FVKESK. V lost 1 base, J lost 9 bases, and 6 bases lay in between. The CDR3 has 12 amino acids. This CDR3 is CASSQVSRELFF. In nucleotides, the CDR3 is TGTGCCAGCAGCCAAGTGAGCCGGGAGCTGTTTTTT.

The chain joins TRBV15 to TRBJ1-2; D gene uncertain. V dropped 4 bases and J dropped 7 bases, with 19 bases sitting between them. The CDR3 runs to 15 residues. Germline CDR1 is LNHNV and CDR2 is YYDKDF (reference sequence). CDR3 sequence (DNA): TGTGCCACCAGCATTGATAGGCTAACTATGAGTGGCTACACCTTC. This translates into CATSIDRLTMSGYTF.

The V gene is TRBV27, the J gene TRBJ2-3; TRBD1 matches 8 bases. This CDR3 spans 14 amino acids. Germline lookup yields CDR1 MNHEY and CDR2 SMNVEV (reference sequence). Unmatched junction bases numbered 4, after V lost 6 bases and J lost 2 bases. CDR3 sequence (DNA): TGTGCCAGCAGACAGGGGGAAAACACAGATACGCAGTATTTT. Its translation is CASRQGENTDTQYF.

In nucleotides, the CDR3 is TGTGCCTCAGAACGGGACAGGGGGCGCGAGCAGTACTTC. It encodes CASERDRGREQYF. The chain links TRBV28 to TRBJ2-7; 12 bases are a match to TRBD1. Germline V CDR1 and CDR2: MDHEN, SYDVKM. V gave up 11 bases and J gave up 6 bases; unmatched junction bases: 8. This CDR3 comprises 13 residues.

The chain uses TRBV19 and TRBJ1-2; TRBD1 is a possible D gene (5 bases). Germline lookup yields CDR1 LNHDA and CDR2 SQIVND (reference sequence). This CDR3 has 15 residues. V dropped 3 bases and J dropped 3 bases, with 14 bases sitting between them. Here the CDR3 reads CASSIMAGRDYGYTF. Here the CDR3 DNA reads TGTGCCAGTAGTATCATGGCGGGGCGGGACTATGGCTACACCTTC. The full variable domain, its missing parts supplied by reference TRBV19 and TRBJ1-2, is DGGITQSPKYLFRKEGQNVTLSCEQNLNHDAMYWYRQDPGQGLRLIYYSQIVNDFQKGDIAEGYSVSREKKESFPLTVTSAQKNPTAFYLCASSIMAGRDYGYTFGSGTRLTVV.

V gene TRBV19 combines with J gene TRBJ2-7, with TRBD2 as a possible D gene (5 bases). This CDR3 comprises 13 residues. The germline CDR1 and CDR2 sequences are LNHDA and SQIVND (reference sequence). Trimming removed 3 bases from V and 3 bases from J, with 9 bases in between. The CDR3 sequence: CASSMGANYEQYF. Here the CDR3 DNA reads TGTGCCAGTAGTATGGGAGCCAACTACGAGCAGTACTTC.

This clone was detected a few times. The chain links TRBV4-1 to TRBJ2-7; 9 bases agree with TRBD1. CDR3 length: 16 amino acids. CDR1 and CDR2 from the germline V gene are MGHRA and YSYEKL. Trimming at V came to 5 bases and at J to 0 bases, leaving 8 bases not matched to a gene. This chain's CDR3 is CASSYSSGQGSYEQYF. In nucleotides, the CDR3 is TGCGCCAGCAGCTACTCCTCGGGACAGGGCTCCTACGAGCAGTACTTC.

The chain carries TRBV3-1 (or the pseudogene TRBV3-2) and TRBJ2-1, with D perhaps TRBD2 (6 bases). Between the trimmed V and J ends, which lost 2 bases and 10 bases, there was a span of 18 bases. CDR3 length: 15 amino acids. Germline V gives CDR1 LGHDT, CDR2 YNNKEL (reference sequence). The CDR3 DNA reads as TGTGCCAGCAGCCAAACACAGGCTCCTCGGGGGGAGCAGTTCTTC. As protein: CASSQTQAPRGEQFF.

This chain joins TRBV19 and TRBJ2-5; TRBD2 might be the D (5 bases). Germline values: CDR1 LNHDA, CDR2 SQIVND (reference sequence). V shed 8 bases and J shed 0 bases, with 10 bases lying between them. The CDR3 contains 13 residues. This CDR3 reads CASGRAYQETQYF. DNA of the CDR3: TGTGCCAGTGGGCGGGCGTACCAAGAGACCCAGTACTTC.